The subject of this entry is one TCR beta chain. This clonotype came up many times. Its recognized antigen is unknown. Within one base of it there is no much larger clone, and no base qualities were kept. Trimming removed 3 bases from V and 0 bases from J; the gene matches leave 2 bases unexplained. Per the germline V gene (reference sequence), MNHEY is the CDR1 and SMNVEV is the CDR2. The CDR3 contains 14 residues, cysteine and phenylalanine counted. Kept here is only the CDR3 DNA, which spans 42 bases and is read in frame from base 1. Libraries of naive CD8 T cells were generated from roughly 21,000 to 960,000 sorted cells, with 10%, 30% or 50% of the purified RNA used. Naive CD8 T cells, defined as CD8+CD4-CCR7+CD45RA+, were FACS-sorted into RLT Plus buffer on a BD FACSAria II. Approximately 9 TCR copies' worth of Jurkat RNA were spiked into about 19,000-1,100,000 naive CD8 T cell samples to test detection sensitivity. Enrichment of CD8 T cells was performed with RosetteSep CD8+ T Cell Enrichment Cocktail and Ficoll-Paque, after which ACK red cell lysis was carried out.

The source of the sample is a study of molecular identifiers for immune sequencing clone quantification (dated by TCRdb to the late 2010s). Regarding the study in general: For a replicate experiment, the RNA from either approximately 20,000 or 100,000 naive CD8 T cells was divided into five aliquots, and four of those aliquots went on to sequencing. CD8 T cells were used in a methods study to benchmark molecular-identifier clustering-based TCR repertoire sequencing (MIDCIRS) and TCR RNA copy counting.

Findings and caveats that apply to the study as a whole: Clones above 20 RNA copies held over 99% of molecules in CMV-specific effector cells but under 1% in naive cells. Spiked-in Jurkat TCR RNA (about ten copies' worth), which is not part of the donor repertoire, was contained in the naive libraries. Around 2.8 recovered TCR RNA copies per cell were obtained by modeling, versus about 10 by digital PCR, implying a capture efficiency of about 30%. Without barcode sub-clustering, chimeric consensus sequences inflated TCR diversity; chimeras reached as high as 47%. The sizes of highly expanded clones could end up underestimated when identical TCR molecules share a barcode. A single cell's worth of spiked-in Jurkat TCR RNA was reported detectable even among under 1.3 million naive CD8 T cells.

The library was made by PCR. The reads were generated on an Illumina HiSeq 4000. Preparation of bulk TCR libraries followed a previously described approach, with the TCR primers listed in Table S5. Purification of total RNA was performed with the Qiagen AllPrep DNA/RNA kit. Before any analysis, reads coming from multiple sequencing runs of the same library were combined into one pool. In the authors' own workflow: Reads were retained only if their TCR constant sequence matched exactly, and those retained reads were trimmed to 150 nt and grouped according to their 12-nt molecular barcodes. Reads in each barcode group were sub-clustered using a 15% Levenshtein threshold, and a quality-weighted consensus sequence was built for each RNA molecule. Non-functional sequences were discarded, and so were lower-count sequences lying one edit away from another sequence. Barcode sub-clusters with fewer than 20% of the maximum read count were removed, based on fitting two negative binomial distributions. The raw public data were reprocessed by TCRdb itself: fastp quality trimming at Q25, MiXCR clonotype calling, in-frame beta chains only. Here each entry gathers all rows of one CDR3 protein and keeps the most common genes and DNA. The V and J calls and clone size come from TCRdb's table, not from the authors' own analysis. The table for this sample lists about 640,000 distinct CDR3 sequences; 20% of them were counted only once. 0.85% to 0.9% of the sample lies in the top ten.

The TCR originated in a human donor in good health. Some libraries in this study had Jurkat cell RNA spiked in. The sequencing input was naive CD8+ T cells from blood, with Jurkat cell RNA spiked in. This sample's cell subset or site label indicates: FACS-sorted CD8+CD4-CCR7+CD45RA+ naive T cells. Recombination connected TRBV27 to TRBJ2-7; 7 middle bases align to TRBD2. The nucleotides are TGTGCCAGCAGTTTCCGGACTAGCTCCTACGAGCAGTACTTC. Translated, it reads CASSFRTSSYEQYF.